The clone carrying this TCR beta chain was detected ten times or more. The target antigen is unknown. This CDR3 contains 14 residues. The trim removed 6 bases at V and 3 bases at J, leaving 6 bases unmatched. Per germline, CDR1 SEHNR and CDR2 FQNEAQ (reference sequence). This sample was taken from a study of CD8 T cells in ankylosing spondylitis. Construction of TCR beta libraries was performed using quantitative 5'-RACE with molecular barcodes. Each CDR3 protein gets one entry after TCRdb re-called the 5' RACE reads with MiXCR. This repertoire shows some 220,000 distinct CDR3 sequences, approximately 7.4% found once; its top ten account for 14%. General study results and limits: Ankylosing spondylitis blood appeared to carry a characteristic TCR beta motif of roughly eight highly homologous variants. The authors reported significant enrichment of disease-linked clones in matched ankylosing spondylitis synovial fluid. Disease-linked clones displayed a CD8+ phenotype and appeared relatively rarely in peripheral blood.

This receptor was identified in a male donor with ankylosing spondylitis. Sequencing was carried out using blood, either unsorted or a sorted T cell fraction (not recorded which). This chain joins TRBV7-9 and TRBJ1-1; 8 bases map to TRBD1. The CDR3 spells CASRLTGADTEAFF. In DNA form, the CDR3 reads TGTGCCAGCAGATTGACAGGGGCGGACACTGAAGCTTTCTTT.